This T cell receptor beta chain is from a study of cytomegalovirus exposure and HLA in healthy donors. PCR was performed using 60 Vbeta and 13 Jbeta primers. The protocol was immunoSEQ multiplex PCR, while the TCRdb copy is restricted to in-frame clones and leaves out a portion. The sample has some 140,000 clones; roughly three quarters are singletons. The CDR3 spans 14 residues. This clone was seen a handful of times. The TCR sequence derives from a man between 35 and 55 years old in good health and CMV-seronegative. Sequences were obtained from PBMCs. V and J are TRBV12-2 and TRBJ2-1; the D call in the table, TRBD2, was not verified against the DNA. TRBV12-2 is shown as a pseudogene. CDR3: CASRGLAAYNEQFF. The CDR3 nucleotides are TGTGCAAGTCGAGGACTAGCAGCCTACAATGAGCAGTTCTTC.